The T cell receptor (beta chain) described here comes from a study of T cell responses to AZD1222 COVID-19 vaccine. Whole-study results and caveats: Sampling captured repertoires only after the peak T cell response. White British people made up most donors, females outnumbered males, and clonal diversity was possibly underestimated.

Clones were sequenced by immunoSEQ multiplex PCR, and TCRdb holds only the in-frame ones, with some missing. The profile shows more than 110,000 clones, approximately 90% of them singletons. On this clone itself: Its target is unknown.

V was cut by 3 bases and J by 8 bases, with 13 bases left in between. This CDR3 spans 13 amino acids. In germline, CDR1 is MRHNA, CDR2 SNTAGT. Sequencing was performed on peripheral blood, taken on day 0 of AZD1222 vaccination. This TCR derives from an adult in good health. The chain has TRBV6-4 and TRBJ1-2; unclear D gene. CDR3 sequence: CASSELLGWGYTF. The DNA for the CDR3 is TGTGCCAGCAGTGAATTACTGGGTTGGGGCTACACCTTC.